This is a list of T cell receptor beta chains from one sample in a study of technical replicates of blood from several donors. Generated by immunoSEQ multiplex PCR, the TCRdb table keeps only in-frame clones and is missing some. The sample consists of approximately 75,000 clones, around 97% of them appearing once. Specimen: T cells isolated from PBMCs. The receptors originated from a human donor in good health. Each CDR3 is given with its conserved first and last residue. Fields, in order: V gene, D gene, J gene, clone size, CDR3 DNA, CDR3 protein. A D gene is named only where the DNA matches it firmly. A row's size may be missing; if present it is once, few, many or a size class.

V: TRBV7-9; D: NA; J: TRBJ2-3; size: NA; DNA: TGTGCCAGCAGCTCTCCTAGCGCCATAGGGATTGAGTATTTT; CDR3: CASSSPSAIGIEYF
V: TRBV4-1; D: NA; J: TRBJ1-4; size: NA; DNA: TGCGCCAGCAGCCCCGGACAGAGAAATGAAAAACTGTTTTTT; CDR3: CASSPGQRNEKLFF
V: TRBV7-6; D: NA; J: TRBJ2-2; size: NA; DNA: TGTGCCAGCAGCTTAGTTTCAGGGGCAAACACCGGGGAGCTGTTTTTT; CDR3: CASSLVSGANTGELFF
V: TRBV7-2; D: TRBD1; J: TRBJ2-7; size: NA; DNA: TGTGCCAGCAGCGCTCAGGGGGATGGACCCTACGAGCAGTACTTC; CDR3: CASSAQGDGPYEQYF
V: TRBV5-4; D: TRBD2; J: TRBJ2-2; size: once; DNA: TGTGCCAGCAGCCTAGCGGGAGGGCCAAAAGGAGCCGGGGAGCTGTTTTTT; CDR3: CASSLAGGPKGAGELFF
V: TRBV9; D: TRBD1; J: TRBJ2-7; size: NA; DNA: TGTGCCAGCAGCCCACAGGGACAGAATAGCTACGAGCAGTACTTC; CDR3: CASSPQGQNSYEQYF
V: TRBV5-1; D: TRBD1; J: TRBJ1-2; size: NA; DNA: TGCGCCAGCAGCGATACAGGGGGCGCTGTCTATGGCTACACCTTC; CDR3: CASSDTGGAVYGYTF
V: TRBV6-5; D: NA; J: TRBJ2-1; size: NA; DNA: TGTGCCAGCGGGCTTCAGACCTACAATGAGCAGTTCTTC; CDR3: CASGLQTYNEQFF
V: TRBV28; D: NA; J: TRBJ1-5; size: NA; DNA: TGTGCCAGCAGTTGGGGGGTTAGCAATCAGCCCCAGCATTTT; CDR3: CASSWGVSNQPQHF
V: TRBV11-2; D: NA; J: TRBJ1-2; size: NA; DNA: TGTGCCAGCAGCTTAGAGGGGGCCGACTATGGCTACACCTTC; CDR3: CASSLEGADYGYTF
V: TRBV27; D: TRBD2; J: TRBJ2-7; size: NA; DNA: TGTGCCAGCAGTTTATCCAGCGGGAGCAACTACGAGCAGTACTTC; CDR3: CASSLSSGSNYEQYF
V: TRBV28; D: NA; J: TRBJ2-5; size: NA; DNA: TGTGCCACCACGACGTTAGTTAGCGCGCAAGAGACCCAGTACTTC; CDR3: CATTTLVSAQETQYF
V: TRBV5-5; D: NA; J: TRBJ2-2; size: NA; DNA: TGTGCCAGCAGCTATCTGACCGGGACAGGGGAGCTGTTTTTT; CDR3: CASSYLTGTGELFF
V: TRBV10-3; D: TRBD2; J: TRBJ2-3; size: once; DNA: TGTGCCATCAGTGCCAAACCGAAGCTGAGCGGGGTGAGCACAGATACGCAGTATTTT; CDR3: CAISAKPKLSGVSTDTQYF
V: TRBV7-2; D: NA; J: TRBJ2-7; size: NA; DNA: TGTGCCAGCAGCTTACTTCTGGGAGGCGAGCAGTACTTC; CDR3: CASSLLLGGEQYF
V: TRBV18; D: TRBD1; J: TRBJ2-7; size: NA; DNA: TGTGCCAGCTCCGCAGGGGGTAGCTCCTACGAGCAGTACTTC; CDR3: CASSAGGSSYEQYF
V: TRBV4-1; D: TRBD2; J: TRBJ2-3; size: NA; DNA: TGCGCCAGCAGCCAGGAAAGCGGGAGGGCCGCAGATACGCAGTATTTT; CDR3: CASSQESGRAADTQYF
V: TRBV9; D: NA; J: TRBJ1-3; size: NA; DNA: TGTGCCAGCAGCGGCAGTGGAAACACCATATATTTT; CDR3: CASSGSGNTIYF
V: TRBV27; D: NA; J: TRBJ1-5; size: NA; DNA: TGTGCCAGCAGCTCAGGGGAGGGGAATCAGCCCCAGCATTTT; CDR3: CASSSGEGNQPQHF
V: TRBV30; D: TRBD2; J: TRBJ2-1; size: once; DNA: TGTGCCTGGAGTGGGTGGCGGGAGAGATCCTACAATGAGCAGTTCTTC; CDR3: CAWSGWRERSYNEQFF
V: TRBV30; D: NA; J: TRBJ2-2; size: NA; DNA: TGTGCCTGGAGTCGGGCCGGGGAGCTGTTTTTT; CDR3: CAWSRAGELFF
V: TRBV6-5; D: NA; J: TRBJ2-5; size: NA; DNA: TGTGCCAGCAGTTCCCACCCAGGGGATCAAGAGACCCAGTACTTC; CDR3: CASSSHPGDQETQYF
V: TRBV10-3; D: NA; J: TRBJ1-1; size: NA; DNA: TGTGCCATCACCTCAGACAGAAACACTGAAGCTTTCTTT; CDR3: CAITSDRNTEAFF
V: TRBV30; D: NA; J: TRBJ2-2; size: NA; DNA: TGTGCCTGGAGTGTAGGGAAAGAGGGCGGGGAGCTGTTTTTT; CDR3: CAWSVGKEGGELFF
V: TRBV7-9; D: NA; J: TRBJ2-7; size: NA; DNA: TGTGCCAGCAGCTTCCTCCTTGGACTGGATTACGAGCAGTACTTC; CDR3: CASSFLLGLDYEQYF
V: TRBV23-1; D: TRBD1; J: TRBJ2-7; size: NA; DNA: TGCGCCAGCAGTCAATCACAGGGGGCGAGATACGAGCAGTACTTC; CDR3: CASSQSQGARYEQYF
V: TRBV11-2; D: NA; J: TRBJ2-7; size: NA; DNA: TGTGCCAGCAGCCCAGGGACTCTCTACGAGCAGTACTTC; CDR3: CASSPGTLYEQYF
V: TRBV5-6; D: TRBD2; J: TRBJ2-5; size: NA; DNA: TGTGCCAGCAGTTGGACTAGCGATGTAAGGGAGACCCAGTACTTC; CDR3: CASSWTSDVRETQYF
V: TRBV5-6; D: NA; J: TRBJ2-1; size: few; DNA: TGTGCCAGCAGCTTGACGGAGAGCCCCTACAATGAGCAGTTCTTC; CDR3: CASSLTESPYNEQFF
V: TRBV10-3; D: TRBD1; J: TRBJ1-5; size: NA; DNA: TGTGCCATCAGCCGGGACAGGGGTGGCAGCAATCAGCCCCAGCATTTT; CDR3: CAISRDRGGSNQPQHF
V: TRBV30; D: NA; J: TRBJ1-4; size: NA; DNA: TGTGCCTGGAGTGTGGCCCACGCCAGAAATGAAAAACTGTTTTTT; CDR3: CAWSVAHARNEKLFF
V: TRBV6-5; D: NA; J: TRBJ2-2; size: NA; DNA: TGTGCCAGCAGTTACAAGGCTAGGACCGGGGAGCTGTTTTTT; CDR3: CASSYKARTGELFF
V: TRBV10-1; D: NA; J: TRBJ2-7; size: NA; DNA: TGCGCCAGCAGTGAAGCGGAACCCTACGAGCAGTACTTC; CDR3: CASSEAEPYEQYF
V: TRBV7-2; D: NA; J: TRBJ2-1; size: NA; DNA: TGTGCCAGCAGTTGGACAGCTAATGAGCAGTTCTTC; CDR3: CASSWTANEQFF
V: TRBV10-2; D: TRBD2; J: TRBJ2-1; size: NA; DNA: TGCGCCAGCAGTGAGTCACCTCTTAGCGGGACCAAACTCGGTGAGCAGTTCTTC; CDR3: CASSESPLSGTKLGEQFF
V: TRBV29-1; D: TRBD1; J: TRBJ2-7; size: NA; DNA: TGCAGCTGCCTAGAGACAGGGGGCGTTTACGAGCAGTACTTC; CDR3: CSCLETGGVYEQYF
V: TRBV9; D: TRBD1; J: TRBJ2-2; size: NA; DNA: TGTGCCAGCAGCGTAGATCGGACAGGGGGTGTCACCGGGGAGCTGTTTTTT; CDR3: CASSVDRTGGVTGELFF
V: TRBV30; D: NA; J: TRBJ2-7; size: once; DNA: TGTGCCTGGATAGGGGCAGGGCGGTACGAGCAGTACTTC; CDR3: CAWIGAGRYEQYF
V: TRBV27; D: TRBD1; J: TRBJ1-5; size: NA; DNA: TGTGCCAGCAGTTTATTCGGGACAGGGGGCCTCGGGCAGCCCCAGCATTTT; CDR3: CASSLFGTGGLGQPQHF
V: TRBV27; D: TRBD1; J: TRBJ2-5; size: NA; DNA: TGTGCCAGCAGTTTAGATGACAGGGCCAGGGAGACCCAGTACTTC; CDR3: CASSLDDRARETQYF
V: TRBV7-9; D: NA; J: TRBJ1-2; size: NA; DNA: TGTGCCAGCAGCTTATTTGCGGCAGAGAATGGCTACACCTTC; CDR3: CASSLFAAENGYTF
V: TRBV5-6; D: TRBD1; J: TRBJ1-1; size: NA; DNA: TGTGCCAGCGGACCGACAGGGGTCTTAGGAGCTTTCTTT; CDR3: CASGPTGVLGAFF
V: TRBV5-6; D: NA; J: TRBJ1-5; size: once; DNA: TGTGCCAGCAGCCATAGTAACGGACATAGGCAGCCCCAGCATTTT; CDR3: CASSHSNGHRQPQHF
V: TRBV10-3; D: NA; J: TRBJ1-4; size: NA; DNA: TGTGCCATCAGTGAGTCGAGACAGACCAATGAAAAACTGTTTTTT; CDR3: CAISESRQTNEKLFF
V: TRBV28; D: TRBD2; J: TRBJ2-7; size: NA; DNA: TGTGCCAGCAGTTGGGACTATGCGTCCGAGCAGTACTTC; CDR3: CASSWDYASEQYF